This T cell receptor beta chain stems from a study of cytomegalovirus exposure and HLA in healthy donors. V dropped 7 bases and J dropped 10; count of bases not matched to a gene: 14. The CDR3 runs to 14 residues. Germline V gives CDR1 MRHNA, CDR2 SNTAGT. PCR amplification relied on 60 Vbeta primers (plus 13 Jbeta primers). Assay used: immunoSEQ multiplex PCR; TCRdb lists only in-frame clones, some missing. The sample holds about 190,000 clones, over 80% seen once. The specimen sequenced was PBMCs. The TCR sequence derives from a man between 35 and 55 years old in good health and CMV-seropositive. The rearrangement joins TRBV6-4 to TRBJ1-1, with 8 bases lining up with TRBD1. Here the CDR3 DNA reads TGTGCCAGCACCCCAGGTATAGGACAGGGACCAGCTTTCTTT. The encoded protein is CASTPGIGQGPAFF.